Each of the 10 T cell receptor beta chains below was sequenced from the same sample in a study of glioma-infiltrating T cells after dendritic cell vaccination. Here immunoSEQ multiplex PCR was the method, and the copy in TCRdb shows in-frame clones only, minus some. The table shows around 89,000 clones, with approximately 84% occurring only once. Specimen: blood, collected before dendritic cell vaccination. Every receptor here comes from a human donor with glioblastoma.

CDR3 in amino acids: CASSSIRLNRGGYTF. CDR3 DNA sequence: TGTGCCAGCAGTTCTATAAGACTTAACAGGGGTGGCTACACCTTC. The chain uses TRBV27 and TRBJ1-2, with 7 bases aligning to TRBD1. This CDR3 is built from 15 residues. CDR1 MNHEY and CDR2 SMNVEV come from the germline V gene (reference sequence). Losses at the gene ends were 4 bases for V and 7 bases for J; bases not matched to a gene: 12.

This chain uses TRBV7-2 with TRBJ1-1; TRBD1 agrees at 9 bases. From germline, CDR1 is SGHTA and CDR2 FQGNSA. The V segment lost 4 bases and the J segment 8 bases; nucleotides outside the gene matches: 8. This CDR3 comprises 14 residues. Here the CDR3 DNA reads TGTGCCAGCAGCTCGGTGGGACAGGGCCTCGAAGCTTTCTTT. It yields the protein CASSSVGQGLEAFF.

This clone turned up a few times. V is TRBV2 and J is TRBJ1-3; D uncertain. The CDR3 length is 14 residues. Trimming shortened V by 3 bases and J by 0 bases, and 6 bases separated the two germline ends. Germline V CDR1 and CDR2: SNHLY, FYNNEI. CDR3 protein: CASSDTVSGNTIYF. CDR3 DNA sequence: TGTGCCAGCAGTGACACGGTCTCTGGAAACACCATATATTTT.

V and J are TRBV7-2 and TRBJ2-1; TRBD2 is a possible D gene (5 bases). Looked up from germline, CDR1 is SGHTA and CDR2 is FQGNSA. V lost 4 bases and J lost 7, with 20 bases in between. The CDR3 covers 16 residues. CDR3 amino acids: CASSSRLSFSYNEQFF. The CDR3 DNA follows: TGTGCCAGCAGCTCTCGACTATCTTTCTCGTATAATGAGCAGTTCTTC. The variable domain in full, completed from reference TRBV7-2 and TRBJ2-1, reads GAGVSQSPSNKVTEKGKDVELRCDPISGHTALYWYRQSLGQGLEFLIYFQGNSAPDKSGLPSDRFSAERTGGSVSTLTIQRTQQEDSAVYLCASSSRLSFSYNEQFFGPGTRLTVL.

The chain employs TRBV6-5 and TRBJ2-5; 9 bases fit TRBD2. The germline V gene encodes CDR1 MNHEY and CDR2 SVGAGI. The CDR3 length is 14 residues. Germline trimming cut 5 bases from V and 2 bases from J; bases unmatched to any gene: 3. CDR3 sequence reads: CASSPAGGQETQYF. In nucleotides, the CDR3 is TGTGCCAGCAGTCCAGCGGGGGGACAAGAGACCCAGTACTTC.

This sequence joins TRBV28 and TRBJ2-4; 7 positions match TRBD1. This CDR3 is 13 amino acids long. J lost 3 bases, V lost 8 bases, and 4 bases had no gene match. CDR1 is MDHEN and CDR2 is SYDVKM in the germline V gene. CDR3 nucleotides: TGTGCCAGCGTCGGACAGGACAAAAACATTCAGTACTTC. It yields the protein CASVGQDKNIQYF.

The chain combines TRBV29-1 with TRBJ1-2; no clear D. The CDR3 loop spans 13 amino acids. Germline values: CDR1 SQVTM, CDR2 ANQGSEA. Trimming took 7 bases from V and 0 from J, leaving 12 bases between them. CDR3 coding DNA: TGCAGCGCCCGTCGCGGCTCTAACTATGGCTACACCTTC. Amino acid sequence: CSARRGSNYGYTF. Full variable domain (remainder filled in from reference TRBV29-1 and TRBJ1-2): SAVISQKPSRDICQRGTSLTIQCQVDSQVTMMFWYRQQPGQSLTLIATANQGSEATYESGFVIDKFPISRPNLTFSTLTVSNMSPEDSSIYLCSARRGSNYGYTFGSGTRLTVV.

This clone was seen a few times. V gene TRBV19 combines with J gene TRBJ1-3; no reliable D call. The CDR3 spans 16 residues. The germline V gene encodes CDR1 LNHDA and CDR2 SQIVND (reference sequence). V was pared by 2 bases and J by 0 bases, with 11 bases between. CDR3 sequence reads: CASSIRVGISGNTIYF. Here the CDR3 DNA reads TGTGCCAGTAGTATAAGGGTCGGGATCTCTGGAAACACCATATATTTT.

This clone was counted between two and nine times. The chain recombines TRBV7-2 with TRBJ2-3, with D perhaps TRBD2 (7 bases). The germline V and J ends were trimmed by 5 bases and 11 bases, with 23 bases remaining between them. This CDR3 is built from 15 residues. Germline V CDR1 and CDR2: SGHTA, FQGNSA. CDR3 residues: CASSLEGGAGIVQYF. CDR3 in DNA: TGTGCCAGCAGCCTGGAAGGGGGAGCGGGAATCGTGCAGTATTTT.

This clone was observed a single time. V is TRBV27 and J is TRBJ1-2; 8 positions match TRBD1. J gave up 4 bases and V 2 bases, and 12 bases lay outside the gene matches. The germline V gene encodes CDR1 MNHEY and CDR2 SMNVEV (reference sequence). The CDR3 runs 17 residues. DNA of the CDR3: TGTGCCAGCAGTTTAACTATTCAACAGGGGGTTTTCTATGGCTACACCTTC. Its translation: CASSLTIQQGVFYGYTF.